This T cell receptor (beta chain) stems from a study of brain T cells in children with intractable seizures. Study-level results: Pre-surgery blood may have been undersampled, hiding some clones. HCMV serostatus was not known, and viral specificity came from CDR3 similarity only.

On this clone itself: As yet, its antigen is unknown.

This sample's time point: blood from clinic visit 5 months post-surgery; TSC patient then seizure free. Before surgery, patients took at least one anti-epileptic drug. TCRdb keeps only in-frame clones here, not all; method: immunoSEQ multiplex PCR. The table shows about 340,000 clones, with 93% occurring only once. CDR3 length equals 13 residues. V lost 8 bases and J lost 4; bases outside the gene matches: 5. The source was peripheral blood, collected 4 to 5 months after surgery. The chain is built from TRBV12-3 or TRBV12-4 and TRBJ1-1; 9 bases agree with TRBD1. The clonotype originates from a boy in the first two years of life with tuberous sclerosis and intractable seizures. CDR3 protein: CASGTGFGTEAFF. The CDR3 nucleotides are TGTGCCAGCGGGACAGGGTTCGGCACTGAAGCTTTCTTT.